These 31 T cell receptor beta chains came from one sample sequenced in a study of identical twins. TCRdb processed the 5' RACE reads anew with MiXCR; each CDR3 protein has one entry. This table has hundreds of thousands of distinct CDR3 sequences, 21% appearing once. These same data were also listed under a study on T cells expressing NK-cell markers.

The sample comprised PBMCs. The receptors were gathered from a woman younger than 30 in good health.

In this sample, this clonotype turned up a few times. The chain couples TRBV5-1 to TRBJ2-1; 15 bases are a match to TRBD2. Germline V gene sequence: CDR1 SGHRS, CDR2 YFSETQ. The trim removed 4 bases at V and 9 bases at J, leaving 5 bases unmatched. The CDR3 has 15 amino acids. The CDR3 coding sequence is TGCGCCAGCAGCAACCGGACTAGCGGGAGGGGTGAGCAGTTCTTC. Amino acid sequence: CASSNRTSGRGEQFF.

This clonotype showed up just a few times. The chain uses TRBV5-1 and TRBJ2-3; TRBD2 matches 9 bases. V shed 0 bases, J shed 7 bases, and the junction held 9 bases outside the gene matches. Germline loops: CDR1 SGHRS, CDR2 YFSETQ. CDR3 length: 16 residues. The CDR3 DNA sequence: TGCGCCAGCAGCTTGGAATGGCTAGCGGGAATGAATACGCAGTATTTT. Translation gives CASSLEWLAGMNTQYF.

On this clonotype: Sequence at one end of the junction differs from germline and may be a read error. This chain connects TRBV7-9 to TRBJ2-5; TRBD2 is a possible D gene (6 bases). CDR3 length: 13 amino acids. Germline CDR1 and CDR2: SEHNR and FQNEAQ (reference sequence). The CDR3 region is CGSLAATSETQYF. DNA for the CDR3: TGTGGCAGCTTAGCGGCCACCTCGGAGACCCAGTACTTC.

The chain combines TRBV12-3 or TRBV12-4 with TRBJ2-1; possibly TRBD1 or TRBD2 for D (5 bases each). V was shortened by 2 bases and J by 8 bases, with 19 bases between the two germline ends. The CDR3 has 16 residues. In DNA, the CDR3 is TGTGCCAGCAGTTTACCCAATCTCGGGGTGGGGGATGAGCAGTTCTTC. Protein sequence: CASSLPNLGVGDEQFF.

This clonotype was picked up a small number of times. This rearrangement joins TRBV12-3 or TRBV12-4 to TRBJ2-1, with 8 bases matching TRBD2. The CDR3 sequence is 16 residues long. The V segment lost 2 bases and the J segment 2 bases; nucleotides outside the gene matches: 5. The CDR3 loop is CASSLRSGRAYNEQFF. The CDR3 bases are TGTGCCAGCAGTTTACGAAGCGGGAGAGCCTACAATGAGCAGTTCTTC.

Concerning this clonotype itself: Compared with germline, one end of the junction differs, possibly owing to a read error. The J gene is TRBJ2-1, the V gene TRBV7-7, with TRBD2 identical over 11 bases. There are 17 residues in the CDR3. The germline gives CDR1 SSHAT, CDR2 FNYEAQ (reference sequence). Written as DNA, the CDR3 is TGTGCTAGCAGCAGGCTAGCGGGGGGTACCCTAAACAATGAGCAGTTCTTC. It is translated as CASSRLAGGTLNNEQFF.

The genes are TRBV6-5 and TRBJ1-2; D remains unclear. Germline CDR1 MNHEY, CDR2 SVGAGI. The CDR3 is made up of 14 amino acids. V was shortened by 2 bases and J by 0 bases, with 7 bases between the two germline ends. Written as DNA, the CDR3 is TGTGCCAGCAGTTACAGATCCACTAACTATGGCTACACCTTC. Amino acid sequence: CASSYRSTNYGYTF.

The rearrangement joins TRBV6-1 to TRBJ2-7; D is ambiguous. Germline V gene data show CDR1 as MNHNS and CDR2 as SASEGT. V dropped 9 bases and J dropped 3 bases, with 6 bases sitting between them. This CDR3 comprises 10 residues. This chain's CDR3 is CASAVYEQYF. The CDR3 DNA sequence: TGTGCCAGTGCAGTCTACGAGCAGTACTTC.

This clonotype has more than one count but fewer than ten. The chain couples TRBV20-1 to TRBJ2-7; the D gene could be TRBD1 or TRBD2 (5 bases each). Trimming shortened V by 5 bases and J by 2 bases, and 10 bases separated the two germline ends. Germline V gene data show CDR1 as DFQATT and CDR2 as SNEGSKA (reference sequence). The CDR3 loop spans 12 amino acids. The chain's CDR3 is CSAGDDPYEQYF. As DNA, the CDR3 is TGCAGTGCTGGGGACGACCCCTACGAGCAGTACTTC.

CDR3 in amino acids: CSAREYGREKLFF. The CDR3 nucleotides read TGCAGTGCTAGAGAGTACGGGAGAGAAAAACTGTTTTTT. The chain is built from TRBV20-1 and TRBJ1-4; D call uncertain. Trimming shortened V by 0 bases and J by 8 bases, and 10 bases separated the two germline ends. The CDR3 is made up of 13 amino acids. CDR1 is DFQATT and CDR2 is SNEGSKA in the germline V gene (reference sequence).

The chain uses TRBV20-1 and TRBJ2-1; TRBD2 might be the D (6 bases). The CDR3 covers 16 residues. CDR1 and CDR2 from the germline V gene are DFQATT and SNEGSKA (reference sequence). Trimming pared 6 bases from V and 4 bases from J, leaving 22 bases between. CDR3 in DNA: TGCAGTGCCCACATTGGCGGGGCCCGGGGGTACAATGAGCAGTTCTTC. Its protein is CSAHIGGARGYNEQFF.

The chain employs TRBV18 and TRBJ2-2, with no clear D. Germline CDR1 reads KGHSH; CDR2 reads LQKENI. The CDR3 spans 17 residues. V dropped 3 bases and J dropped 3 bases, with 17 bases sitting between them. CDR3 sequence: CASSPALSSFYTGELFF. The CDR3 bases are TGTGCCAGCTCACCTGCCCTATCGAGTTTTTACACCGGGGAGCTGTTTTTT.

The table lists this clonotype with a few counts. V gene TRBV12-3 or TRBV12-4 combines with J gene TRBJ2-7; the match to TRBD2 covers 7 bases. This CDR3 is built from 15 residues. Losses at the gene ends were 3 bases for V and 2 bases for J; bases not matched to a gene: 7. CDR3 region: CASSFGGTRAYEQYF. DNA of the CDR3: TGTGCCAGCAGTTTCGGGGGGACCAGGGCCTACGAGCAGTACTTC.

This clonotype occurred a few times. The rearrangement joins TRBV20-1 to TRBJ1-1; a weak D match, TRBD1 (5 bases). Germline CDR1 is DFQATT and CDR2 is SNEGSKA (reference sequence). V lost 6 bases and J lost 6, with 14 bases in between. The CDR3 length is 12 residues. The DNA for the CDR3 is TGCAGTGCGAGGGGATCTGTCTCTGAAGCTTTCTTT. It codes for CSARGSVSEAFF.

The V gene is TRBV20-1, the J gene TRBJ2-1; 9 bases line up with TRBD2. Germline V gives CDR1 DFQATT, CDR2 SNEGSKA (reference sequence). J lost 6 bases, V lost 6 bases, and 6 bases had no gene match. There are 13 residues in the CDR3. The CDR3 loop is CSAIRAGGNEQFF. CDR3 sequence (DNA): TGCAGTGCCATAAGAGCGGGGGGCAATGAGCAGTTCTTC.

This clonotype came up many times. This chain joins TRBV29-1 and TRBJ1-2; D uncertain. In germline, CDR1 is SQVTM, CDR2 ANQGSEA. The CDR3 has 12 amino acids. V was shortened by 6 bases and J by 8 bases, with 16 bases between the two germline ends. This CDR3 reads CSVHAVNRGYTF. The CDR3 nucleotides read TGCAGCGTCCACGCTGTGAATAGGGGCTACACCTTC.

V is TRBV20-1 and J is TRBJ1-2; D unclear. The V gene's germline CDR1 is DFQATT and CDR2 SNEGSKA (reference sequence). V was cut by 0 bases and J by 0 bases, with 11 bases left in between. The CDR3 extends over 15 amino acids. This chain's CDR3 is CSARDTRVSNYGYTF. CDR3 coding DNA: TGCAGTGCTAGAGACACTAGAGTTTCTAACTATGGCTACACCTTC.

This clonotype was picked up many times. The chain carries TRBV12-3 or TRBV12-4 and TRBJ2-5, with D perhaps matching TRBD2 (5 bases). CDR3 size: 13 residues. V lost 6 bases and J lost 2, with 10 bases in between. CDR3 region: CASSRSGQETQYF. DNA for the CDR3: TGTGCCAGCAGCCGATCGGGGCAAGAGACCCAGTACTTC.

The J gene is TRBJ2-1, the V gene TRBV6-1; 13 bases match TRBD2. The trim removed 7 bases at V and 1 base at J, leaving 10 bases unmatched. CDR1 and CDR2 (germline): MNHNS, SASEGT. The CDR3 covers 18 residues. The CDR3 nucleotides are TGTGCCAGCAAGACGAGACTAGCGGGGGGAGCTTCCTACAATGAGCAGTTCTTC. Protein: CASKTRLAGGASYNEQFF.

This clonotype was found a few times. V and J are TRBV7-2 and TRBJ1-1; D is unclear. This CDR3 is 14 amino acids long. Germline V lookup: CDR1 SGHTA, CDR2 FQGNSA. Trimming cost V 2 bases and J 5 bases, with 12 bases left between them. The CDR3 is CASSLHGRKTEAFF. DNA of the CDR3: TGTGCCAGCAGCTTACATGGGAGAAAAACTGAAGCTTTCTTT.

This clonotype turned up a few times. The chain couples TRBV4-3 to TRBJ2-4; D is unresolved. Germline values: CDR1 LGHNA, CDR2 YSLEER. This CDR3 comprises 17 residues. V gave up 4 bases and J gave up 0 bases, with 16 bases separating them. CDR3 in amino acids: CASSLDVRAEAKNIQYF. The DNA for the CDR3 is TGCGCCAGCAGCCTAGACGTACGGGCTGAAGCCAAAAACATTCAGTACTTC.

The V gene is TRBV7-2, the J gene TRBJ2-7, with 13 bases aligning to TRBD2. Germline lookup yields CDR1 SGHTA and CDR2 FQGNSA. The CDR3 loop spans 15 amino acids. V shed 6 bases, J shed 4 bases, and the junction held 6 bases outside the gene matches. The CDR3 coding sequence is TGTGCCAGCAGTTTTACTAGCGGGAGGGCTTACGAGCAGTACTTC. Translating gives CASSFTSGRAYEQYF.

In its sample, this clonotype was seen many times. CDR3 sequence: CSARKGRPVYEQYF. CDR3 DNA: TGCAGTGCTAGAAAGGGCAGACCGGTCTACGAGCAGTACTTC. The chain recombines TRBV20-1 with TRBJ2-7; D gene ambiguous. The CDR3 covers 14 residues. CDR1 and CDR2 (germline): DFQATT, SNEGSKA (reference sequence). V lost 2 bases and J 3 bases, leaving 14 bases between the germline ends.

The chain employs TRBV7-2 and TRBJ2-7, with D unresolved. Per the germline V gene, CDR1 is SGHTA and CDR2 is FQGNSA. Between the trimmed V and J ends, which lost 3 bases and 5 bases, there was a span of 8 bases. The CDR3 has 12 residues. The CDR3 reads CASSLGWHEQYF. CDR3 DNA: TGTGCCAGCAGCTTGGGTTGGCACGAGCAGTACTTC. Using reference TRBV7-2 and TRBJ2-7 for the parts outside the CDR3, the full variable domain is GAGVSQSPSNKVTEKGKDVELRCDPISGHTALYWYRQSLGQGLEFLIYFQGNSAPDKSGLPSDRFSAERTGGSVSTLTIQRTQQEDSAVYLCASSLGWHEQYFGPGTRLTVT.

CDR3 DNA sequence: TGTGCCAGCAGCGCCCCTAGCGGGAATACAGATACGCAGTATTTT. Translation: CASSAPSGNTDTQYF. The chain links TRBV7-2 to TRBJ2-3, with 9 bases aligning to TRBD2. This CDR3 has 15 residues. V dropped 5 bases and J dropped 3; count of bases not matched to a gene: 6. Germline loops: CDR1 SGHTA, CDR2 FQGNSA.

The rearrangement uses TRBV20-1 and TRBJ2-3; D possibly matches TRBD1 or TRBD2 (5 bases each). CDR1 is DFQATT, CDR2 SNEGSKA, per germline (reference sequence). Deletions cut 5 bases from V and 0 bases from J, with 12 bases between. The CDR3 contains 14 residues. The CDR3 protein is CSAFYRTSTDTQYF. For the CDR3, the DNA is TGCAGTGCTTTCTACAGGACTAGCACAGATACGCAGTATTTT.

The table lists this clonotype with a few counts. The rearrangement links TRBV4-2 to TRBJ2-3; D perhaps matches TRBD1 (6 bases). CDR1 is LGHNA, CDR2 YNFKEQ, per germline. The CDR3 totals 18 residues. V lost 0 bases and J 2 bases, leaving 18 bases between the germline ends. CDR3 coding DNA: TGTGCCAGCAGCCAAGACCCCTCCGGACAGACGGTCACAGATACGCAGTATTTT. It encodes CASSQDPSGQTVTDTQYF.

This clonotype was recorded many times. V and J are TRBV7-2 and TRBJ2-1, with 7 bases that match TRBD2. This CDR3 spans 13 amino acids. Looked up from germline, CDR1 is SGHTA and CDR2 is FQGNSA. V shed 5 bases and J 10 bases; nucleotides not matched to a gene: 8. Here the CDR3 reads CASSPTGLLEQFF. In DNA form, the CDR3 reads TGTGCCAGCAGCCCGACGGGACTACTCGAGCAGTTCTTC.

This clonotype has a handful of counts. The V and J genes are TRBV5-4 and TRBJ2-5, with a tentative D call TRBD2 (6 bases). Trimming cost V 4 bases and J 5 bases, with 21 bases left between them. This CDR3 has 16 residues. Germline loops: CDR1 SGHNT, CDR2 YYREEE (reference sequence). The CDR3 region has the DNA TGTGCCAGCAGCAGGGTCGGAGGGCGCGGAAGGGAGACCCAGTACTTC. Residues: CASSRVGGRGRETQYF.

This clonotype has at least ten counts. The gene calls are TRBV12-3 or TRBV12-4 and TRBJ2-3, with D perhaps TRBD2 (7 bases). V was pared by 3 bases and J by 6 bases, with 13 bases between. This CDR3 comprises 14 residues. The CDR3 loop is CASSLGGGPDTQYF. The DNA of the CDR3 is TGTGCCAGCAGTTTGGGGGGGGGGCCCGATACGCAGTATTTT.

The V gene is TRBV20-1, the J gene TRBJ2-7; 7 bases are a match to TRBD2. V shed 7 bases and J 7 bases; nucleotides not matched to a gene: 7. The CDR3 runs 11 residues. Germline CDR1 DFQATT, CDR2 SNEGSKA (reference sequence). The DNA for the CDR3 is TGCAGTGTATCGGGCGGGGGAGAGCAGTACTTC. It yields the protein CSVSGGGEQYF.